A selection of T cell receptor beta chains follows, all from one sample in a study of human T cells and chemical hapten exposure. TCRdb recomputed calls from the RACE reads with MiXCR, one row per CDR3 protein. The table records over 85,000 distinct CDR3 sequences, approximately 13% of them present only once. The sequencing here drew on whole blood, taken in connection with sensitization to the hapten diphenylcyclopropenone (DPC). The receptors were sampled from a woman between 40 and 55 years old with alopecia areata. Some clones in this sample may be carry-over from other donors' samples. CDR3s include the opening cysteine and the closing phenylalanine or tryptophan. A D gene is named only where the DNA matches it firmly. The size of a clone is reported for some rows only, either as once, few or many, or as a class for expanded clones.

d_call: NA; clone_size: NA; v_call: TRBV18; j_call: TRBJ1-2; cdr3_aa: CASSPPVDRTGYTF; cdr3_nt: TGTGCCAGCTCACCACCAGTGGACAGAACTGGCTACACCTTC
d_call: NA; clone_size: many; v_call: TRBV12-3/TRBV12-4; j_call: TRBJ2-4; cdr3_aa: CASRRDDLIQYF; cdr3_nt: TGTGCCAGCAGAAGGGACGATCTCATTCAGTACTTC
d_call: NA; clone_size: few; v_call: TRBV27; j_call: TRBJ2-7; cdr3_aa: CASSLTGLAYEQYF; cdr3_nt: TGTGCCAGCAGTTTAACAGGGTTGGCCTACGAGCAGTACTTC
d_call: NA; clone_size: many; v_call: TRBV24-1; j_call: TRBJ2-7; cdr3_aa: CATSDSGSAGYEQYF; cdr3_nt: TGTGCCACCAGTGATTCTGGTTCCGCGGGCTACGAGCAGTACTTC
d_call: TRBD2; clone_size: NA; v_call: TRBV4-3; j_call: TRBJ2-7; cdr3_aa: CAGSQGGLAGAEQYF; cdr3_nt: TGCGCCGGCAGCCAAGGGGGCCTAGCGGGGGCCGAGCAGTACTTC
d_call: NA; clone_size: many; v_call: TRBV20-1; j_call: TRBJ2-7; cdr3_aa: CSASSLARIASYEQYF; cdr3_nt: TGCAGTGCTAGCTCCCTTGCGAGGATTGCGTCCTACGAGCAGTACTTC
d_call: NA; clone_size: NA; v_call: TRBV10-3; j_call: TRBJ2-7; cdr3_aa: CAISESGLEAEQYF; cdr3_nt: TGTGCCATCAGTGAATCTGGGCTAGAAGCCGAGCAGTACTTC
d_call: NA; clone_size: many; v_call: TRBV5-4; j_call: TRBJ1-6; cdr3_aa: CASSFFTTGDSPLHF; cdr3_nt: TGTGCCAGCAGCTTCTTTACGACGGGGGATTCACCCCTCCACTTT
d_call: TRBD1; clone_size: NA; v_call: TRBV29-1; j_call: TRBJ2-7; cdr3_aa: CSVVFWDRSYEQYF; cdr3_nt: TGCAGCGTTGTCTTTTGGGACAGGTCCTACGAGCAGTACTTC
d_call: NA; clone_size: NA; v_call: TRBV30; j_call: TRBJ2-3; cdr3_aa: CAWGSGADTQYF; cdr3_nt: TGTGCCTGGGGTTCGGGCGCAGATACGCAGTATTTT
d_call: TRBD2; clone_size: NA; v_call: TRBV19; j_call: TRBJ2-1; cdr3_aa: CASGTSGEVRPFSNEQFF; cdr3_nt: TGTGCCAGTGGGACTAGCGGGGAAGTAAGACCCTTTTCGAATGAGCAGTTCTTC
d_call: NA; clone_size: NA; v_call: TRBV7-2; j_call: TRBJ2-1; cdr3_aa: CASSFDNSEQFF; cdr3_nt: TGTGCCAGCAGCTTTGACAATTCCGAGCAGTTCTTC
d_call: TRBD2; clone_size: many; v_call: TRBV12-3/TRBV12-4; j_call: TRBJ2-7; cdr3_aa: CASSFRLADYEQYF; cdr3_nt: TGTGCCAGCAGTTTCCGACTAGCGGACTACGAGCAGTACTTC
d_call: NA; clone_size: many; v_call: TRBV18; j_call: TRBJ1-4; cdr3_aa: CASSTQGFATNEKLFF; cdr3_nt: TGTGCCAGCTCAACTCAGGGGTTTGCAACTAATGAAAAACTGTTTTTT
d_call: NA; clone_size: few; v_call: TRBV9; j_call: TRBJ1-1; cdr3_aa: CASNAHSNTEAFF; cdr3_nt: TGTGCCAGCAACGCGCATTCGAACACTGAAGCTTTCTTT
d_call: TRBD2; clone_size: NA; v_call: TRBV6-5; j_call: TRBJ2-7; cdr3_aa: CASSYGGRAYEQYF; cdr3_nt: TGTGCCAGCAGTTACGGCGGGAGAGCCTACGAGCAGTACTTC
d_call: NA; clone_size: NA; v_call: TRBV20-1; j_call: TRBJ2-5; cdr3_aa: CSARPSAVQETQYF; cdr3_nt: TGCAGTGCTAGACCGTCGGCGGTACAAGAGACCCAGTACTTC
d_call: NA; clone_size: few; v_call: TRBV9; j_call: TRBJ1-2; cdr3_aa: CASSVEAVRWYGYTF; cdr3_nt: TGTGCCAGCAGCGTAGAGGCGGTTCGGTGGTATGGCTACACCTTC
d_call: NA; clone_size: few; v_call: TRBV15; j_call: TRBJ2-1; cdr3_aa: CATSRDQFTQEQFF; cdr3_nt: TGTGCCACCAGCAGAGATCAGTTTACCCAGGAGCAGTTCTTC
d_call: NA; clone_size: few; v_call: TRBV4-3; j_call: TRBJ2-1; cdr3_aa: CASSQTWTDEQFF; cdr3_nt: TGCGCCAGCAGCCAAACCTGGACCGATGAGCAGTTCTTC
d_call: NA; clone_size: many; v_call: TRBV7-9; j_call: TRBJ1-2; cdr3_aa: CASSSEARGIRGYTF; cdr3_nt: TGTGCCAGCAGCTCCGAGGCTCGAGGGATACGAGGCTACACCTTC
d_call: NA; clone_size: NA; v_call: TRBV7-2; j_call: TRBJ1-2; cdr3_aa: CASTKGGAQANYGYTF; cdr3_nt: TGTGCCAGCACTAAAGGAGGGGCGCAAGCTAACTATGGCTACACCTTC
d_call: NA; clone_size: NA; v_call: TRBV11-2; j_call: TRBJ2-7; cdr3_aa: CASSFGVQEQYF; cdr3_nt: TGTGCCAGCAGCTTTGGAGTGCAGGAGCAGTACTTC
d_call: NA; clone_size: few; v_call: TRBV7-9; j_call: TRBJ1-1; cdr3_aa: CASSLAGGKVEAFF; cdr3_nt: TGTGCCAGCAGCCTAGCGGGAGGGAAGGTCGAAGCTTTCTTT
d_call: NA; clone_size: few; v_call: TRBV7-8; j_call: TRBJ2-1; cdr3_aa: CASSLRSLYNEQFF; cdr3_nt: TGTGCCAGCAGCTTACGGAGCTTGTACAATGAGCAGTTCTTC
d_call: NA; clone_size: few; v_call: TRBV12-3/TRBV12-4; j_call: TRBJ1-6; cdr3_aa: CASSLEDGSNSPLHF; cdr3_nt: TGTGCCAGCAGTTTGGAGGACGGCAGTAATTCACCCCTCCACTTT
d_call: TRBD1; clone_size: NA; v_call: TRBV28; j_call: TRBJ2-7; cdr3_aa: CASSLGTGGPYEQYF; cdr3_nt: TGTGCCAGCAGTTTAGGTACAGGGGGACCCTACGAGCAGTACTTC
d_call: NA; clone_size: many; v_call: TRBV20-1; j_call: TRBJ1-5; cdr3_aa: CSATGELHQPQHF; cdr3_nt: TGCAGTGCTACAGGGGAGCTCCATCAGCCCCAGCATTTT
d_call: NA; clone_size: NA; v_call: TRBV9; j_call: TRBJ2-3; cdr3_aa: CASSVAPVVRDTQYF; cdr3_nt: TGTGCCAGCAGCGTAGCTCCCGTAGTGAGGGATACGCAGTATTTT
d_call: TRBD2; clone_size: few; v_call: TRBV20-1; j_call: TRBJ2-1; cdr3_aa: CSARPSGRPYNEQFF; cdr3_nt: TGCAGTGCTAGACCAAGCGGGAGGCCCTACAATGAGCAGTTCTTC
d_call: NA; clone_size: NA; v_call: TRBV4-3; j_call: TRBJ2-3; cdr3_aa: CASSQDLANTDTQYF; cdr3_nt: TGCGCCAGCAGCCAAGATCTGGCAAACACAGATACGCAGTATTTT
d_call: NA; clone_size: many; v_call: TRBV7-6; j_call: TRBJ2-2; cdr3_aa: CASSLQVGGELFF; cdr3_nt: TGTGCCAGCAGCTTACAGGTCGGCGGGGAGCTGTTTTTT
d_call: TRBD2; clone_size: NA; v_call: TRBV5-1; j_call: TRBJ2-7; cdr3_aa: CASSLDTVDLAGTYEQYF; cdr3_nt: TGCGCCAGCAGCTTGGACACGGTTGATCTAGCGGGGACCTACGAGCAGTACTTC
d_call: NA; clone_size: many; v_call: TRBV5-1; j_call: TRBJ2-7; cdr3_aa: CASSRDGEQYF; cdr3_nt: TGCGCCAGCAGTAGGGACGGCGAGCAGTACTTC
d_call: NA; clone_size: few; v_call: TRBV20-1; j_call: TRBJ1-1; cdr3_aa: CSAREGGEAFF; cdr3_nt: TGCAGTGCACGAGAGGGAGGAGAAGCTTTCTTT
d_call: NA; clone_size: few; v_call: TRBV19; j_call: TRBJ2-7; cdr3_aa: CASSISRAATRSYEQYF; cdr3_nt: TGTGCCAGTAGTATTTCCCGGGCTGCAACGAGGTCCTACGAGCAGTACTTC
d_call: TRBD1; clone_size: few; v_call: TRBV3-1; j_call: TRBJ2-7; cdr3_aa: CASSQDRTGGSEQYF; cdr3_nt: TGTGCCAGCAGCCAAGATCGTACAGGGGGGAGTGAGCAGTACTTC
d_call: TRBD1; clone_size: NA; v_call: TRBV6-2/TRBV6-3; j_call: TRBJ2-1; cdr3_aa: CASSWDRVFHEQFF; cdr3_nt: TGTGCCAGCTCCTGGGACAGGGTTTTTCACGAGCAGTTCTTC
d_call: NA; clone_size: NA; v_call: TRBV7-9; j_call: TRBJ2-5; cdr3_aa: CASSWAETQYF; cdr3_nt: TGTGCCAGCAGTTGGGCGGAGACCCAGTACTTC
d_call: TRBD2; clone_size: few; v_call: TRBV4-3; j_call: TRBJ2-3; cdr3_aa: CASSQDPLAGGADTQYF; cdr3_nt: TGCGCCAGCAGCCAAGATCCCCTAGCGGGAGGTGCAGATACGCAGTATTTT
d_call: NA; clone_size: few; v_call: TRBV7-2; j_call: TRBJ2-1; cdr3_aa: CASTQGGSEQFF; cdr3_nt: TGTGCCAGCACCCAAGGTGGGTCTGAGCAGTTCTTC
d_call: NA; clone_size: few; v_call: TRBV6-6; j_call: TRBJ2-3; cdr3_aa: CASSYRGTDTQYF; cdr3_nt: TGTGCCAGCAGTTACCGCGGCACAGATACGCAGTATTTT